Following are 9 T cell receptor beta chains from one sample sequenced in a study of technical replicates of blood from a few donors. Produced via immunoSEQ multiplex PCR; TCRdb's table is partial and in-frame only. Here the sample spans 60,000 to 90,000 clones, around 97% being singletons. Sequencing used T cells isolated from PBMCs. The receptors were gathered from a human donor in good health.

This clone was found a few times. Within the sample, other DNA sequences also encode this same CDR3. The chain has TRBV27 and TRBJ2-1; 9 positions match TRBD1. The CDR3 is made up of 13 amino acids. Germline trimming cut 6 bases from V and 6 bases from J; bases unmatched to any gene: 3. CDR1 and CDR2 (germline): MNHEY, SMNVEV (reference sequence). CDR3 DNA: TGTGCCAGCAGCCGGGACAGGGCCAATGAGCAGTTCTTC. It is translated as CASSRDRANEQFF.

This clone was seen a single time. The V and J genes are TRBV11-2 and TRBJ2-7, with TRBD2 matching over 11 bases. V was clipped by 5 bases and J by 2 bases; unmatched bases: 8. The CDR3 is 16 amino acids. Germline V gene sequence: CDR1 SGHAT, CDR2 FQNNGV. The CDR3 spells CASSLLAGGPPYEQYF. DNA for the CDR3: TGTGCCAGCAGCCTCTTAGCGGGAGGGCCCCCCTACGAGCAGTACTTC.

The genes are TRBV5-8 and TRBJ2-2; D is unresolved. V lost 10 bases, J lost 8 bases, and 18 bases lay in between. Germline assignment: CDR1 SGHTS and CDR2 YDEGEE. This CDR3 contains 13 residues. CDR3 region: CAGTHGLSGELFF. DNA for the CDR3: TGTGCCGGCACTCACGGGTTATCTGGGGAGCTGTTTTTT.

V and J are TRBV27 and TRBJ2-1; 8 nucleotides line up with TRBD1. Looked up from germline, CDR1 is MNHEY and CDR2 is SMNVEV (reference sequence). The CDR3 length is 14 residues. The J segment lost 9 bases and the V segment lost 2 bases, leaving 6 bases of the junction unmatched. The CDR3 spells CASSLQGAAGEQFF. Written as DNA, the CDR3 is TGTGCCAGCAGTTTACAGGGGGCAGCCGGTGAGCAGTTCTTC.

The chain employs TRBV27 and TRBJ2-3; 7 positions match TRBD2. Germline CDR1 and CDR2: MNHEY and SMNVEV (reference sequence). V lost 2 bases to trimming and J lost 3 bases; unmatched junction nucleotides: 2. The CDR3 covers 14 residues. Here the CDR3 DNA reads TGTGCCAGCAGTTTAACGCGGGAGACAGATACGCAGTATTTT. This encodes CASSLTRETDTQYF.

DNA of the CDR3: TGTGCCAGCAGTCGGAACACCGGGGAGCTGTTTTTT. It yields the protein CASSRNTGELFF. This rearrangement joins TRBV25-1 to TRBJ2-2, with no clear D. CDR1 and CDR2 (germline): MGHDK, SYGVNS. The ends were cut back, 5 bases at V and 1 base at J, with 2 bases in the middle. The CDR3 has 12 residues.

The gene calls are TRBV11-2 and TRBJ2-5; the D gene is possibly TRBD2 (5 bases). The CDR3 consists of 16 residues. The germline V and J ends were trimmed by 4 bases and 5 bases, with 20 bases remaining between them. CDR1 SGHAT and CDR2 FQNNGV come from the germline V gene. The DNA of the CDR3 is TGTGCCAGCAGCTCCCGTTTAGCGAAAGAAAGGGAGACCCAGTACTTC. It translates to CASSSRLAKERETQYF.

The chain's CDR3 is CASSSWSGTGGVTGELFF. CDR3 nucleotide sequence: TGCGCCAGCAGCTCCTGGTCCGGGACAGGGGGCGTTACCGGGGAGCTGTTTTTT. This chain connects TRBV5-1 to TRBJ2-2; TRBD1 aligns across 12 bases. The germline CDR1 and CDR2 sequences are SGHRS and YFSETQ. The CDR3 is 18 amino acids. The junction had 11 bases not matched to a gene; V was cut back by 3 bases and J by 5 bases.

The rearrangement uses TRBV6-5 and TRBJ2-3, with D uncertain. The CDR3 totals 12 residues. The germline V gene encodes CDR1 MNHEY and CDR2 SVGAGI. Trimming removed 2 bases at V and 5 bases at J, with 5 bases between. CDR3 DNA: TGTGCCAGCAGTTACCCGGGAGATACGCAGTATTTT. As protein: CASSYPGDTQYF.